This T cell receptor (beta chain) is from a study of cytomegalovirus exposure and HLA in healthy donors. To note about this clone: Its specificity is not known.

Whole-study findings and limits: Despite most TCR sequences being rare, some public TCRs occurred in many donors.

Germline V gene lookup returns CDR1 MNHEY and CDR2 SMNVEV (reference sequence). Trimming left V 6 bases short and J 3 bases short, with 20 bases between. The CDR3 contains 16 residues. Primers for the PCR totalled 60 Vbeta and 13 Jbeta. Using immunoSEQ multiplex PCR, the repertoire was profiled, and TCRdb retains in-frame clones only, with some absent. The data contain about 210,000 clones, roughly four fifths of them singletons. The sequenced material came from PBMCs. The chain links TRBV27 to TRBJ1-1; D gene uncertain. This clonotype originated in a man between 35 and 55 years old in good health and CMV-seropositive. The CDR3 spells CASRGRGRPFDTEAFF. The CDR3 coding sequence is TGTGCCAGCAGGGGTAGAGGAAGGCCTTTTGACACTGAAGCTTTCTTT.